These T cell receptor beta chains were read from a single sample in a study of OX40 agonist ivuxolimab in advanced cancers. Profiling relied on immunoSEQ multiplex PCR, and the TCRdb table lists in-frame clones only, not all of them. The sample includes some 70,000 clones, roughly 90% of them seen just once. This specimen was CD4+ or CD8+ T cells sorted from blood, taken in a trial of the OX40 agonist ivuxolimab. All receptors come from an adult with an advanced solid tumor such as melanoma, head and neck, liver or kidney cancer. Both conserved end residues are part of each CDR3. The order of the fields is CDR3 DNA, CDR3 protein, J gene, clone size, V gene, D gene. D genes are given only for firm matches. Expanded clones get a size class; other rows say once, few or many, or leave the size out.

DNA: TGTGCCAGCAGTTTCGACGAGGGGGGCACTGAAGCTTTCTTT
CDR3: CASSFDEGGTEAFF
J: TRBJ1-1
size: once
V: TRBV28
D: NA

DNA: TGTGCCAGCAGCGGGCAAATCTCCCGGGACAGGGGGCGGACCGACACTGAAGCTTTCTTT
CDR3: CASSGQISRDRGRTDTEAFF
J: TRBJ1-1
size: NA
V: TRBV9
D: TRBD1

DNA: TGTGCCAGCAGTTTATACAGGACGGGTCAGCCCCAGCATTTT
CDR3: CASSLYRTGQPQHF
J: TRBJ1-5
size: NA
V: TRBV27
D: NA

DNA: TGTGCCAGCAGTTCCGCCCAGACAGGGGGGTATGACTATGGCTACACCTTC
CDR3: CASSSAQTGGYDYGYTF
J: TRBJ1-2
size: NA
V: TRBV28
D: TRBD1

DNA: TGTGCCAGCTCGCCGAGCAGGGCGGGGAACACTGAAGCTTTCTTT
CDR3: CASSPSRAGNTEAFF
J: TRBJ1-1
size: NA
V: TRBV18
D: NA

DNA: TGTGCCAGCAGGGAGACGACCTTAAAGCAGTACTTC
CDR3: CASRETTLKQYF
J: TRBJ2-7
size: NA
V: TRBV2
D: NA

DNA: TGTGCCAGCAGTTCACTGTCGAGAGATACGCAGTATTTT
CDR3: CASSSLSRDTQYF
J: TRBJ2-3
size: once
V: TRBV6-5
D: NA

DNA: TGTGCCAGCAGTTTGCAGGGATTTGCCTATGGCTACACCTTC
CDR3: CASSLQGFAYGYTF
J: TRBJ1-2
size: NA
V: TRBV28
D: NA

DNA: TGTGCCAGCAGCGTAACACCGAACACTGAAGCTTTCTTT
CDR3: CASSVTPNTEAFF
J: TRBJ1-1
size: few
V: TRBV9
D: NA

DNA: TGTGCCAGCAGCCCCGGGACAGGGCCTGGCGAGCAGTACTTC
CDR3: CASSPGTGPGEQYF
J: TRBJ2-7
size: NA
V: TRBV9
D: TRBD1

DNA: TGTGCCAGCTCACCAACCACAGGGGGCTTGGACGAGCAGTACTTC
CDR3: CASSPTTGGLDEQYF
J: TRBJ2-7
size: NA
V: TRBV18
D: TRBD1

DNA: TGTGCCAGCAGCTTAGCAGGGGGCGTTCAGCCCCAGCATTTT
CDR3: CASSLAGGVQPQHF
J: TRBJ1-5
size: NA
V: TRBV7-3
D: TRBD1